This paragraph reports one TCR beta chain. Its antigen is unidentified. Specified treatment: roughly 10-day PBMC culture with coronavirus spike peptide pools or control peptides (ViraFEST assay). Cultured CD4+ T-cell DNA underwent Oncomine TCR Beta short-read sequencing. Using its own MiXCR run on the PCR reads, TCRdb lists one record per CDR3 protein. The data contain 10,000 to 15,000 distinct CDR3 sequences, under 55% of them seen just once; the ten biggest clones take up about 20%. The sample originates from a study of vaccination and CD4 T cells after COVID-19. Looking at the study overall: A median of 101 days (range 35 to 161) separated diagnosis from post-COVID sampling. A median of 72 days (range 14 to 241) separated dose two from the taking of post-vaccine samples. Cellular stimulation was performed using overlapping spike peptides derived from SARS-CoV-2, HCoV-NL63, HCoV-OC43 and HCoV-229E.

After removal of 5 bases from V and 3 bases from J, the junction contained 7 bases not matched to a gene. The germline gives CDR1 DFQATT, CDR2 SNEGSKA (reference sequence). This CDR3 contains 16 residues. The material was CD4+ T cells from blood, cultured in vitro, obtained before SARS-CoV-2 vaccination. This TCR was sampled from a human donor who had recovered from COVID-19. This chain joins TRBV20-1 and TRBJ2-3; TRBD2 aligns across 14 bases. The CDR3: CSAGGTSGSETDTQYF. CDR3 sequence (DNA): TGCAGTGCTGGTGGGACTAGCGGGAGTGAGACAGATACGCAGTATTTT.